This T cell receptor (beta chain) was documented in a study of blood T cell repertoires in COVID-19. CDR1 is MNHEY, CDR2 SVGAGI, per germline. V trimming: 4 bases; J trimming: 3 bases; junction bases outside the gene matches: 5. This CDR3 is 14 amino acids long. Assay: immunoSEQ multiplex PCR; the TCRdb copy retains only in-frame clones and omits some. The data hold 300,000 to 400,000 clones, with around 88% observed a single time. The material sequenced was peripheral blood. The genes are TRBV6-5 and TRBJ2-7; 8 positions match TRBD1. This sequence originates from a young woman with COVID-19, enrolled during active disease. CDR3 sequence: CASSSGQALYEQYV. The CDR3 region has the DNA TGTGCCAGCAGTTCGGGACAGGCCCTCTACGAGCAGTACGTC.